Presented here are 28 T cell receptor beta chains from one specimen sequenced in a study of cytomegalovirus exposure and HLA in healthy donors. Use of 60 Vbeta and 13 Jbeta primers characterized the PCR. This table comes from immunoSEQ multiplex PCR, and its TCRdb copy is limited to in-frame clones, with some not included. The sample has about 110,000 clones, approximately 80% seen once. Sequencing was done on a sample of PBMCs. The receptors here all came from a woman aged 25 to 39 in good health and CMV-seronegative.

CDR3 protein: CASSFPTGTNYGYTF. The CDR3 coding sequence is TGTGCCAGCAGTTTCCCGACAGGGACTAACTATGGCTACACCTTC. The V and J genes are TRBV28 and TRBJ1-2; 7 bases are a match to TRBD1. V lost 3 bases, J lost 0 bases, and 4 bases stayed unmatched. This CDR3 is built from 15 residues. Looked up from germline, CDR1 is MDHEN and CDR2 is SYDVKM.

The V call is TRBV5-4, the J call TRBJ2-2; possible D gene TRBD1, 6 bases. V was shortened by 4 bases and J by 6 bases, with 13 bases between the two germline ends. Per the germline V gene, CDR1 is SGHNT and CDR2 is YYREEE (reference sequence). This CDR3 has 14 residues. CDR3 region: CASSPYRVAGELFF. For the CDR3, the DNA is TGTGCCAGCAGCCCCTACAGGGTTGCCGGGGAGCTGTTTTTT.

The gene calls are TRBV29-1 and TRBJ2-1, with 7 positions matching TRBD2. The CDR3 is 12 residues long. The germline V gene has CDR1 SQVTM and CDR2 ANQGSEA. The V and J ends lost 6 bases and 10 bases, in that order; junction bases with no gene match: 9. The CDR3 loop reads CSVAEAGDEQFF. The CDR3 DNA is TGCAGCGTAGCAGAGGCGGGAGACGAGCAGTTCTTC.

The genes are TRBV4-1 and TRBJ2-6, with no clear D. With 1 base removed from V and 2 bases from J, the gap between germline ends came to 12 bases. This CDR3 is built from 17 residues. Germline V lookup: CDR1 MGHRA, CDR2 YSYEKL. The CDR3: CASSQVPGSAGANVLTF. The CDR3 coding sequence is TGCGCCAGCAGCCAAGTACCAGGTTCGGCTGGGGCCAACGTCCTGACTTTC.

The chain uses TRBV19 and TRBJ1-5; D unclear. Trimming left V 3 bases short and J 6 bases short, with 15 bases between. The CDR3 covers 15 residues. CDR1 is LNHDA and CDR2 is SQIVND in the germline V gene (reference sequence). As DNA, the CDR3 is TGTGCCAGTAGTATTGAGGGTACGGCGGGTCAGCCCCAGCATTTT. The encoded protein is CASSIEGTAGQPQHF.

The genes are TRBV7-2 and TRBJ2-7, with TRBD2 as a possible D gene (6 bases). This CDR3 spans 14 amino acids. CDR1 SGHTA and CDR2 FQGNSA come from the germline V gene. V dropped 1 base and J dropped 1 base, with 8 bases sitting between them. In nucleotides, the CDR3 is TGTGCCAGCAGCTTAGGTAGCGGTTCCTACGAGCAGTACTTC. This translates into CASSLGSGSYEQYF.

Notes on this clone: One end of the junction varies from germline; a read error may be responsible. The rearrangement links TRBV28 to TRBJ2-1, with D tentatively TRBD2 (5 bases). The CDR3 is 15 amino acids. Germline V CDR1 and CDR2: MDHEN, SYDVKM. DNA for the CDR3: TGTGCCAGCAGCCCCGGAGGAAGCTCCTATAATGAGCAGTTCTTC. Encoded protein: CASSPGGSSYNEQFF.

V and J are TRBV19 and TRBJ2-1; perhaps TRBD2 as D (6 bases). The germline V and J ends were trimmed by 8 bases and 6 bases, with 14 bases remaining between them. This CDR3 comprises 13 residues. Looked up from germline, CDR1 is LNHDA and CDR2 is SQIVND (reference sequence). CDR3 region: CASWGGLSNEQFF. CDR3 bases: TGTGCCAGTTGGGGAGGTCTAAGCAATGAGCAGTTCTTC.

The chain couples TRBV27 to TRBJ1-6; tentatively, D is TRBD1 (6 bases). In germline, CDR1 is MNHEY, CDR2 SMNVEV (reference sequence). The CDR3 is 15 residues long. V dropped 2 bases and J dropped 9 bases, with 14 bases sitting between them. The chain's CDR3 is CASSLEGRGASPLHF. The DNA for the CDR3 is TGTGCCAGCAGTTTAGAAGGGCGGGGGGCTTCACCCCTCCACTTT.

The rearrangement uses TRBV6-1 and TRBJ1-2, with TRBD1 matching 7 bases. CDR1 MNHNS and CDR2 SASEGT come from the germline V gene. J gave up 4 bases and V 6 bases, and 2 bases lay outside the gene matches. This CDR3 is built from 12 residues. The CDR3 region is CASSGQAYGYTF. The CDR3 DNA reads as TGTGCCAGCAGCGGACAGGCCTATGGCTACACCTTC.

As concerns this clone: The germline gene is not matched at one end of the junction; a read error may be the cause. DNA of the CDR3: TGTTCCAGCAGCCCACTAGCGGGAGGTGGAAAAACAGATACGCAGTATTTT. This gives the protein CSSSPLAGGGKTDTQYF. The chain carries TRBV7-9 and TRBJ2-3, with TRBD2 matching over 12 bases. From germline, CDR1 is SEHNR and CDR2 FQNEAQ (reference sequence). The CDR3 sequence is 17 residues long.

The chain combines TRBV10-3 with TRBJ2-2; weak D call: TRBD2 (6 bases). Germline CDR1 reads ENHRY; CDR2 reads SYGVKD. V was pared by 8 bases and J by 5 bases, with 12 bases between. There are 13 residues in the CDR3. The CDR3 here is CAISGLETGELFF. CDR3 nucleotides: TGTGCCATCTCGGGACTTGAGACCGGGGAGCTGTTTTTT.

The V gene is TRBV28, the J gene TRBJ2-7; D ambiguous. Germline CDR1 is MDHEN and CDR2 is SYDVKM. Trimming took 7 bases from V and 0 from J, leaving 10 bases between them. The CDR3 is 13 residues long. In DNA form, the CDR3 reads TGTGCCAGCAAGCGTCCCGACTCCTACGAGCAGTACTTC. This codes for CASKRPDSYEQYF.

This chain uses TRBV21-1 with TRBJ2-7; TRBD2 is the table's D call, not checked against the DNA. TRBV21-1 is given as a pseudogene. The CDR3 totals 16 residues. CDR3 coding DNA: TGTGCCAGCAGCATCTTTCAGGGAGGGGGATCCTACGAGCAGTACTTC. The encoded protein is CASSIFQGGGSYEQYF.

The chain recombines TRBV7-2 with TRBJ2-7; D perhaps matches TRBD2 (6 bases). CDR1 is SGHTA and CDR2 is FQGNSA in the germline V gene. The CDR3 length is 16 residues. Trimming took 6 bases from V and 4 from J, leaving 22 bases between them. CDR3 protein: CASSSGLARGVYEQYF. CDR3 DNA: TGTGCCAGCAGTTCGGGACTGGCGCGCGGGGTATACGAGCAGTACTTC.

Only a few counts were recorded for this clone. J is TRBJ2-7 and V is TRBV27, with TRBD1 matching over 8 bases. V trimming: 5 bases; J trimming: 6 bases; junction bases outside the gene matches: 9. This CDR3 spans 14 amino acids. In germline, CDR1 is MNHEY, CDR2 SMNVEV (reference sequence). The CDR3 spells CASSPSLTGGEQYF. DNA of the CDR3: TGTGCCAGCAGTCCTAGCCTTACAGGGGGCGAGCAGTACTTC.

The V call is TRBV19, the J call TRBJ2-3; D possibly corresponds to TRBD2 (6 bases). Per the germline V gene, CDR1 is LNHDA and CDR2 is SQIVND (reference sequence). Trimming removed 6 bases at V and 4 bases at J, with 14 bases between. This CDR3 spans 14 amino acids. In DNA, the CDR3 is TGTGCCAGTAGGATGACGGGAGTGCCAGATACGCAGTATTTT. As protein: CASRMTGVPDTQYF.

This rearrangement joins TRBV5-1 to TRBJ2-7, with 9 bases matching TRBD1. CDR3 length: 14 amino acids. Unmatched junction bases numbered 7, after V lost 4 bases and J lost 5 bases. The germline V gene encodes CDR1 SGHRS and CDR2 YFSETQ. The chain's CDR3 is CASSPTGGENEQYF. The CDR3 DNA sequence: TGCGCCAGCAGCCCGACAGGGGGGGAGAACGAGCAGTACTTC.

This clone was observed a handful of times. This sequence joins TRBV25-1 and TRBJ2-2; no definite D call. The CDR3 contains 16 residues. Germline CDR1 MGHDK, CDR2 SYGVNS. Trimming left V 4 bases short and J 4 bases short, with 16 bases between. CDR3 sequence reads: CASSVSGSHGTGELFF. The CDR3 DNA reads as TGTGCCAGCAGTGTAAGTGGCTCCCATGGCACCGGGGAGCTGTTTTTT.

CDR3 in amino acids: CASSGHPWVANTGELFF. DNA of the CDR3: TGTGCCAGCAGCGGACATCCATGGGTAGCGAACACCGGGGAGCTGTTTTTT. This chain uses TRBV7-9 with TRBJ2-2; D is perhaps TRBD1 (5 bases). V was cut by 5 bases and J by 0 bases, with 16 bases left in between. Per the germline V gene, CDR1 is SEHNR and CDR2 is FQNEAQ (reference sequence). The CDR3 runs to 17 residues. The full variable domain, completed using reference TRBV7-9 and TRBJ2-2, is DTGVSQNPRHKITKRGQNVTFRCDPISEHNRLYWYRQTLGQGPEFLTYFQNEAQLEKSRLLSDRFSAERPKGSFSTLEIQRTEQGDSAMYLCASSGHPWVANTGELFFGEGSRLTVL.

Concerning this clone itself: A read error may produce the germline difference seen at one junction end. The chain combines TRBV11-3 with TRBJ1-1; D ambiguous. The CDR3 extends over 13 amino acids. Germline CDR1 reads SGHNT; CDR2 reads YENEEA. CDR3 residues: CASSLSKSQETIF. CDR3 coding DNA: TGTGCCAGCAGCTTAAGTAAGAGCCAGGAAACGATCTTT.

This sequence joins TRBV6-1 and TRBJ2-7; D ambiguous. The CDR3 consists of 14 residues. The germline V gene has CDR1 MNHNS and CDR2 SASEGT. Trimming took 1 base from V and 1 from J, leaving 8 bases between them. The CDR3 loop is CASSEDVQSYEQYF. The CDR3 DNA sequence: TGTGCCAGCAGTGAAGACGTCCAGTCCTACGAGCAGTACTTC.

V usage is TRBV19 and J usage is TRBJ2-3, with D possibly TRBD1 on 6 matching bases. This CDR3 region has 13 residues. V lost 10 bases, J lost 2 bases, and 13 bases lay in between. Germline assignment: CDR1 LNHDA and CDR2 SQIVND (reference sequence). The CDR3, as DNA: TGTGCCACTGCCGGGACACCCACAGATACGCAGTATTTT. It is translated as CATAGTPTDTQYF.

The V and J genes are TRBV10-1 and TRBJ2-7; 9 positions agree with TRBD2. CDR1 and CDR2 (germline): WNHNN, SYGVQD (reference sequence). The CDR3 has 15 amino acids. The V gene end was trimmed by 3 bases and the J gene end by 3 bases; junction bases not matched to a gene: 6. The CDR3 region has the DNA TGCGCCAGCAGTGACGGCGGGAGGGCCTTCTACGAGCAGTACTTC. Amino acids: CASSDGGRAFYEQYF.

The rearrangement links TRBV5-1 to TRBJ2-6; D is possibly TRBD1 (6 bases). V was pared by 7 bases and J by 1 base, with 12 bases between. The CDR3 has 15 amino acids. Germline V CDR1 and CDR2: SGHRS, YFSETQ. The CDR3 DNA follows: TGCGCCAGCGGGATAGGGGGATCTGGGGCCAACGTCCTGACTTTC. Protein product: CASGIGGSGANVLTF.

The J gene is TRBJ2-1, the V gene TRBV7-2; 8 bases fit TRBD2. V was clipped by 0 bases and J by 9 bases; unmatched bases: 10. Germline lookup yields CDR1 SGHTA and CDR2 FQGNSA. This CDR3 is 16 amino acids long. The CDR3 nucleotides read TGTGCCAGCAGCTTAGCGGGGACTAGTGTAGTTCGTGAGCAGTTCTTC. Translation: CASSLAGTSVVREQFF.

This clone was found a few times. The V gene is TRBV27, the J gene TRBJ2-1, with D possibly TRBD2 on 5 matching bases. In germline, CDR1 is MNHEY, CDR2 SMNVEV (reference sequence). V gave up 2 bases and J gave up 9 bases, with 14 bases separating them. The CDR3 sequence is 14 residues long. The CDR3 DNA sequence: TGTGCCAGCAGTTTAGACTACTATAGCTCTGAGCAGTTCTTC. It encodes CASSLDYYSSEQFF.

This clone was counted only a few times. The rearrangement joins TRBV7-2 to TRBJ2-3; D may be TRBD2 (5 bases). The CDR3 runs 15 residues. Trimming pared 1 base from V and 3 bases from J, leaving 11 bases between. Germline CDR1 and CDR2: SGHTA and FQGNSA. This chain's CDR3 is CASSLGGPVTDTQYF. CDR3 coding DNA: TGTGCCAGCAGCTTAGGAGGGCCGGTGACAGATACGCAGTATTTT.